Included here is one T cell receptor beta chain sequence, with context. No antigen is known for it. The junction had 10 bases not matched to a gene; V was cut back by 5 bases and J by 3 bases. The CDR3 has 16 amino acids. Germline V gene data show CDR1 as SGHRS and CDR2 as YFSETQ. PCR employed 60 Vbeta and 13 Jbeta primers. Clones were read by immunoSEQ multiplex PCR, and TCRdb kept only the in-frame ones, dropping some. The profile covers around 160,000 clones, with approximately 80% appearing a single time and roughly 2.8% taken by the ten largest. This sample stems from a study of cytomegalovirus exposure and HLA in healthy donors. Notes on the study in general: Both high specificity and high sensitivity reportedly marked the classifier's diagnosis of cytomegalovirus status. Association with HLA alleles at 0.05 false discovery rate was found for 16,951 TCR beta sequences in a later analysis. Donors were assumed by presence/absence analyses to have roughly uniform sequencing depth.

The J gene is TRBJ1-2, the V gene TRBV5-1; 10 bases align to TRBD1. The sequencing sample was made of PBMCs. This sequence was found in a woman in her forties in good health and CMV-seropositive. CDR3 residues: CASRVRWDRGDYGYTF. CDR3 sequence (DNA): TGCGCCAGCAGGGTTAGATGGGACAGGGGAGACTATGGCTACACCTTC.